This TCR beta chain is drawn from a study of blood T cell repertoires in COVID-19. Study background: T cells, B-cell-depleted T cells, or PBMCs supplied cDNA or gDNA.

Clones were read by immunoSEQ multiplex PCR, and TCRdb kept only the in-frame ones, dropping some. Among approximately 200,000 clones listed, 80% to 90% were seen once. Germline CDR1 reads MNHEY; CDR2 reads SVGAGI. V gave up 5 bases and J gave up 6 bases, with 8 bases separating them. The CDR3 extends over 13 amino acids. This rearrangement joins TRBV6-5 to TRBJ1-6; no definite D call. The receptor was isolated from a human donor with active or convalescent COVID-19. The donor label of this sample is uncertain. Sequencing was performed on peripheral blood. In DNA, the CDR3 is TGTGCCAGCAGTATCCTACGTAATTCACCCCTCCACTTT. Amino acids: CASSILRNSPLHF.